These 32 T cell receptor beta chains share one sample of origin, sequenced in a study of tumor-infiltrating lymphocytes in localized non-small cell lung cancer. Profiling relied on immunoSEQ multiplex PCR, and the TCRdb table lists in-frame clones only, not all of them. This sample has 20,000 to 25,000 clones, with roughly two thirds found just once. Sequenced: lung tumor tissue. The receptors stem from a human donor with non-small cell lung cancer.

This clone showed up just a few times. The rearrangement uses TRBV5-1 and TRBJ1-5; TRBD1 agrees at 7 bases. V dropped 8 bases and J dropped 1; count of bases not matched to a gene: 3. CDR3 length equals 13 residues. CDR1 and CDR2 from the germline V gene are SGHRS and YFSETQ. CDR3: CARGGGSNQPQHF. CDR3 in DNA: TGCGCCAGAGGAGGGGGCAGCAATCAGCCCCAGCATTTT.

The genes are TRBV5-8 and TRBJ1-2; TRBD1 aligns across 8 bases. Per germline, CDR1 SGHTS and CDR2 YDEGEE. V trimming: 4 bases; J trimming: 5 bases; junction bases outside the gene matches: 13. The length of the CDR3 is 16 residues. CDR3 in amino acids: CASSASGTGPGYGYTF. DNA of the CDR3: TGTGCCAGCAGCGCCTCCGGGACAGGCCCAGGGTATGGCTACACCTTC.

V usage is TRBV7-7 and J usage is TRBJ2-2; no reliable D call. The CDR3 spans 13 residues. Per the germline V gene, CDR1 is SSHAT and CDR2 is FNYEAQ (reference sequence). Trimming cost V 1 base and J 8 bases, with 8 bases left between them. The DNA for the CDR3 is TGTGCCAGCAGCTTAGATCGGTTGGGGGAGCTGTTTTTT. Translation: CASSLDRLGELFF.

The chain links TRBV18 to TRBJ1-1, with D perhaps TRBD1 (5 bases). Germline-derived CDR1 and CDR2 are KGHSH and LQKENI. Trimming cost V 7 bases and J 5 bases, with 14 bases left between them. CDR3 length: 13 amino acids. This CDR3 is CASCPGHGTEAFF. The CDR3 DNA reads TGTGCCAGCTGTCCAGGACACGGAACTGAAGCTTTCTTT.

V gene TRBV14 combines with J gene TRBJ1-2; TRBD1 might be the D (6 bases). Germline V gene sequence: CDR1 SGHDN, CDR2 FVKESK. V lost 5 bases, J lost 8 bases, and 15 bases lay in between. The CDR3 loop spans 13 amino acids. The CDR3 is CASSITTGTGYTF. As DNA, the CDR3 is TGTGCCAGCAGCATAACTACAGGGACCGGCTACACCTTC.

The chain employs TRBV6-5 and TRBJ2-1, with a possible D match to TRBD1 (6 bases). CDR1 is MNHEY and CDR2 is SVGAGI in the germline V gene. V lost 5 bases to trimming and J lost 6 bases, with 11 bases between them. There are 13 residues in the CDR3. This CDR3 is CASSRDTFNEQFF. The DNA of the CDR3 is TGTGCCAGCAGTAGGGACACTTTCAATGAGCAGTTCTTC.

The chain is built from TRBV28 and TRBJ2-3; 10 bases are shared with TRBD2. In germline, CDR1 is MDHEN, CDR2 SYDVKM. The CDR3 totals 15 residues. Losses at the gene ends were 5 bases for V and 6 bases for J; bases not matched to a gene: 8. The CDR3 DNA reads TGTGCCAGCAGTCCCGCTAGCGGGAGAGTGGATACGCAGTATTTT. Encoded protein: CASSPASGRVDTQYF.

This chain uses TRBV7-9 with TRBJ2-7; 9 positions match TRBD1. V trimming: 3 bases; J trimming: 5 bases; junction bases outside the gene matches: 8. The length of the CDR3 is 15 residues. Germline V lookup: CDR1 SEHNR, CDR2 FQNEAQ (reference sequence). The CDR3 bases are TGTGCCAGCAGCTTCTACGGGACAGGGATCCACGAGCAGTACTTC. It codes for CASSFYGTGIHEQYF.

J is TRBJ2-3 and V is TRBV4-1; D remains unclear. The germline CDR1 and CDR2 sequences are MGHRA and YSYEKL. The germline V and J ends were trimmed by 1 base and 4 bases, with 9 bases remaining between them. CDR3 length equals 14 residues. The CDR3 region is CASSQGSFADTQYF. The CDR3 DNA follows: TGCGCCAGCAGCCAAGGGAGTTTCGCAGATACGCAGTATTTT.

The gene calls are TRBV28 and TRBJ1-5, with D possibly matching TRBD1 (5 bases). The CDR3 spans 12 residues. The germline gives CDR1 MDHEN, CDR2 SYDVKM. The germline V and J ends were trimmed by 3 bases and 5 bases, with 5 bases remaining between them. CDR3 in amino acids: CASSFRDQPQHF. Written as DNA, the CDR3 is TGTGCCAGCAGTTTCAGGGATCAGCCCCAGCATTTT.

The chain carries TRBV5-1 and TRBJ2-1; D is possibly TRBD1 or TRBD2 (5 bases each). Trimming cost V 0 bases and J 2 bases, with 18 bases left between them. The germline V gene has CDR1 SGHRS and CDR2 YFSETQ. The CDR3 sequence is 18 residues long. The CDR3 loop reads CASSLDGGASRPYNEQFF. In DNA, the CDR3 is TGCGCCAGCAGCTTGGATGGGGGAGCGTCCCGCCCCTACAATGAGCAGTTCTTC.

The CDR3, as DNA: TGTGCCAGCACCGAACTCGGGGGTGCAGATACGCAGTATTTT. Protein product: CASTELGGADTQYF. The chain joins TRBV28 to TRBJ2-3, with D tentatively TRBD2 (6 bases). The V gene's germline CDR1 is MDHEN and CDR2 SYDVKM. The CDR3 totals 14 residues. Trimming took off 7 bases at V and 4 bases at J, with 15 bases between the two ends.

This rearrangement joins TRBV5-6 to TRBJ1-4, with D tentatively TRBD1 (5 bases). This CDR3 comprises 14 residues. The germline V and J ends were trimmed by 0 bases and 7 bases, with 10 bases remaining between them. The V gene's germline CDR1 is SGHDT and CDR2 YYEEEE. This CDR3 reads CASSLVGDAEKLFF. The CDR3, as DNA: TGTGCCAGCAGCTTGGTGGGGGATGCTGAAAAACTGTTTTTT.

V is TRBV10-3 and J is TRBJ2-6, with 8 bases identical to TRBD1. This CDR3 is 15 amino acids long. With 6 bases clipped from V and 2 bases from J, the junction kept 3 bases outside the gene matches. Germline loops: CDR1 ENHRY, CDR2 SYGVKD. CDR3 residues: CAISLTGAGANVLTF. The CDR3 DNA reads TGTGCCATCAGCCTGACAGGGGCTGGGGCCAACGTCCTGACTTTC.

This sequence joins TRBV7-9 and TRBJ2-1; TRBD2 matches at 12 bases. There are 15 residues in the CDR3. Germline CDR1 is SEHNR and CDR2 is FQNEAQ (reference sequence). Losses at the gene ends were 5 bases for V and 5 bases for J; bases not matched to a gene: 4. Written as DNA, the CDR3 is TGTGCCAGCAGCCCCCGACTAGCGGGGGACAATGAGCAGTTCTTC. It codes for CASSPRLAGDNEQFF. Full variable domain (rest looked up from reference TRBV7-9 and TRBJ2-1): DTGVSQNPRHKITKRGQNVTFRCDPISEHNRLYWYRQTLGQGPEFLTYFQNEAQLEKSRLLSDRFSAERPKGSFSTLEIQRTEQGDSAMYLCASSPRLAGDNEQFFGPGTRLTVL.

This sequence joins TRBV18 and TRBJ2-7, with 9 bases fitting TRBD1. V lost 1 base and J lost 5; bases outside the gene matches: 6. Germline V gene sequence: CDR1 KGHSH, CDR2 LQKENI. The CDR3 covers 15 residues. The CDR3 reads CASSPLGQGLDEQYF. CDR3 nucleotide sequence: TGTGCCAGCTCACCACTTGGACAGGGGCTTGACGAGCAGTACTTC.

Sample share makes this clone medium-sized. The chain recombines TRBV10-2 with TRBJ2-2, with D perhaps assigned TRBD1 or TRBD2 (7 bases each). V lost 4 bases and J 3 bases, leaving 9 bases between the germline ends. Germline CDR1 is WSHSY and CDR2 is SAAADI. The CDR3 has 14 amino acids. The CDR3 DNA follows: TGCGCCAGCAGTGCAGGGGGGGACACCGGGGAGCTGTTTTTT. Its protein product is CASSAGGDTGELFF.

The V call is TRBV5-1, the J call TRBJ2-2; D remains unclear. Germline CDR1 and CDR2: SGHRS and YFSETQ. V was cut by 1 base and J by 8 bases, with 12 bases left in between. There are 14 residues in the CDR3. As DNA, the CDR3 is TGCGCCAGCAGCTTGTCACCCCCATGGGGGGAGCTGTTTTTT. Its protein is CASSLSPPWGELFF.

The J gene is TRBJ1-5, the V gene TRBV19; the D is unclear. V dropped 2 bases and J dropped 8 bases, with 10 bases sitting between them. The CDR3 consists of 13 residues. The V gene's germline CDR1 is LNHDA and CDR2 SQIVND (reference sequence). CDR3 bases: TGTGCCAGTAGTATAAGAGTCGGGGAGCCCCAGCATTTT. It codes for CASSIRVGEPQHF.

A few counts support this clone. The rearrangement joins TRBV19 to TRBJ1-5, with D unresolved. Germline CDR1 LNHDA, CDR2 SQIVND (reference sequence). The ends were cut back, 4 bases at V and 4 bases at J, with 8 bases in the middle. The CDR3 length is 13 residues. CDR3 DNA sequence: TGTGCCAGTAGTAGGCAAGCTAATCAGCCCCAGCATTTT. As protein: CASSRQANQPQHF.

The gene calls are TRBV5-4 and TRBJ2-2; TRBD2 might be the D (5 bases). Trimming cost V 2 bases and J 5 bases, with 7 bases left between them. CDR3 length: 13 residues. CDR1 SGHNT and CDR2 YYREEE come from the germline V gene (reference sequence). The CDR3 coding sequence is TGTGCCAGCAGCTTTAGGGAGACCGGGGAGCTGTTTTTT. Translating gives CASSFRETGELFF.

This chain joins TRBV5-1 and TRBJ2-1; TRBD1 matches 12 bases. V trimming: 4 bases; J trimming: 10 bases; junction bases outside the gene matches: 6. The CDR3 runs to 14 residues. From germline, CDR1 is SGHRS and CDR2 YFSETQ. The CDR3 loop is CASSEGQGAGEQFF. CDR3 bases: TGCGCCAGCAGCGAGGGACAGGGGGCGGGAGAGCAGTTCTTC.

The genes are TRBV11-2 and TRBJ2-6; D is perhaps TRBD2 (5 bases). The ends were cut back, 1 base at V and 1 base at J, with 14 bases in the middle. This CDR3 region has 18 residues. Germline V lookup: CDR1 SGHAT, CDR2 FQNNGV. This CDR3 is CASSLVGRIYSGANVLTF. The CDR3 coding sequence is TGTGCCAGCAGCTTAGTGGGGAGAATATATTCTGGGGCCAACGTCCTGACTTTC. The whole variable domain, filled in from reference TRBV11-2 and TRBJ2-6, reads EAGVAQSPRYKIIEKRQSVAFWCNPISGHATLYWYQQILGQGPKLLIQFQNNGVVDDSQLPKDRFSAERLKGVDSTLKIQPAKLEDSAVYLCASSLVGRIYSGANVLTFGAGSRLTVL.

The V and J genes are TRBV11-3 and TRBJ2-1; D not certain. Per the germline V gene, CDR1 is SGHNT and CDR2 is YENEEA. This CDR3 is 13 amino acids long. Trimming pared 4 bases from V and 4 bases from J, leaving 8 bases between. The CDR3 nucleotides read TGTGCCAGCAGCTCGACCCGGTACAATGAGCAGTTCTTC. Protein sequence: CASSSTRYNEQFF.

This clone was counted once. The chain carries TRBV5-1 and TRBJ2-5; no definite D call. The V gene lost 0 bases and the J gene lost 1 base, with 1 base spanning the gap. This CDR3 spans 12 amino acids. The germline V gene encodes CDR1 SGHRS and CDR2 YFSETQ. CDR3 in DNA: TGCGCCAGCAGCTTGGGCCAAGAGACCCAGTACTTC. It codes for CASSLGQETQYF.

J is TRBJ2-1 and V is TRBV5-1; 9 nucleotides agree with TRBD1. After removal of 0 bases from V and 4 bases from J, the junction contained 11 bases not matched to a gene. Germline CDR1 and CDR2: SGHRS and YFSETQ. The CDR3 covers 18 residues. The CDR3 nucleotides are TGCGCCAGCAGCTTGGGGGGACAGGGTGCCCACGTGTACAATGAGCAGTTCTTC. This encodes CASSLGGQGAHVYNEQFF.

V and J are TRBV5-1 and TRBJ1-2, with D uncertain. Trimming stripped 3 bases from V and 5 bases from J, with 17 bases between. Germline V gene lookup returns CDR1 SGHRS and CDR2 YFSETQ. CDR3 length: 15 residues. The CDR3 here is CASSSGVGGPYGYTF. The DNA for the CDR3 is TGCGCCAGCAGCTCCGGGGTGGGAGGGCCTTATGGCTACACCTTC.

The J gene is TRBJ1-1, the V gene TRBV6-1, with TRBD1 identical over 10 bases. Trimming took 10 bases from V and 3 from J; bases not matched to a gene: 5. From germline, CDR1 is MNHNS and CDR2 SASEGT. The CDR3 is 13 amino acids. The CDR3 region has the DNA TGTGCCACCCGGACAGGGGGGGACACTGAAGCTTTCTTT. Its translation: CATRTGGDTEAFF.

This clone was detected a few times. The same CDR3 can be traced to other DNA sequences in this sample. The chain couples TRBV29-1 to TRBJ1-1; D is unresolved. The CDR3 has 14 amino acids. Trimming took off 7 bases at V and 3 bases at J, with 18 bases between the two ends. Germline loops: CDR1 SQVTM, CDR2 ANQGSEA. The CDR3 loop reads CSASGSNRDTEAFF. In DNA form, the CDR3 reads TGCAGCGCGTCTGGGTCAAATCGAGACACTGAAGCTTTCTTT.

The chain employs TRBV10-1 and TRBJ1-1, with TRBD1 matching over 7 bases. The CDR3 is made up of 15 amino acids. CDR1 and CDR2 (germline): WNHNN, SYGVQD (reference sequence). V was pared by 0 bases and J by 2 bases, with 3 bases of the junction left unmatched. CDR3 sequence (DNA): TGCGCCAGCAGTGAGTCGAGAGGGGGCAACACTGAAGCTTTCTTT. It encodes CASSESRGGNTEAFF.

CDR3 coding DNA: TGTGCCAGCTCTCTGGGAACGACCCAGGATGCTTTCTTT. Its protein product is CASSLGTTQDAFF. This rearrangement joins TRBV18 to TRBJ1-1; no clear D gene. This CDR3 region has 13 residues. Germline V gives CDR1 KGHSH, CDR2 LQKENI. The V gene lost 6 bases and the J gene lost 11 bases, with 19 bases spanning the gap.

V gene TRBV25-1 combines with J gene TRBJ2-1; D gene ambiguous. Per the germline V gene, CDR1 is MGHDK and CDR2 is SYGVNS. The CDR3 spans 11 residues. The V end was cut by 2 bases, the J end by 12 bases, with 8 bases between. CDR3 nucleotide sequence: TGTGCCAGCAGTGAAGCGTCAATGCAGTTCTTC. It is translated as CASSEASMQFF.